Listed below are T cell receptor beta chains from one sample, sequenced in a study of blood T cell repertoires in COVID-19. Generated by immunoSEQ multiplex PCR, the TCRdb table keeps only in-frame clones and is missing some. The sample has about 260,000 clones, roughly 90% seen once. Sample: peripheral blood. These TCRs come from a woman in her forties or fifties who had recovered from COVID-19. Each CDR3 is given with its conserved first and last residue.

TRBV5-1	TRBJ1-1	CASSLRRGGGNTEAFF
TRBV9	TRBJ1-5	CASSVGAGGSQPQHF
TRBV28	TRBJ1-5	CASSLSGASNQPQHF
TRBV5-6	TRBJ1-6	CASSLPRGMNSPLHF
TRBV5-4	TRBJ2-7	CASSLAGYYEQYF
TRBV27	TRBJ1-6	CASSLAGYNSPLHF
TRBV2	TRBJ2-3	CASRPGQGRTDTQYF
TRBV27	TRBJ2-7	CASSLYPGGYEQYF
TRBV6-5	TRBJ2-2	CASSYGLNTGELFF
TRBV5-1	TRBJ2-7	CASRYSQGDEQYF
TRBV6-2/TRBV6-3	TRBJ1-5	CASSWSRGLHQPQHF
TRBV5-5	TRBJ2-4	CASLGVGTGYVQYF
TRBV19	TRBJ2-3	CASSEGLAVTDTQYF
TRBV27	TRBJ1-1	CASAPYRNTEAFF
TRBV5-1	TRBJ2-1	CASRKDRAVYNEQFF
TRBV5-4	TRBJ1-2	CASSFAGLNYGYTF
TRBV28	TRBJ2-1	CASSLGLAGVHEQFF
TRBV4-1	TRBJ2-7	CASSQEIGRNEQYF
TRBV5-1	TRBJ1-5	CASSIGTLSNQPQHF
TRBV30	TRBJ2-3	CAWNGQVGTDTQYF
TRBV30	TRBJ2-7	CAWRHLLPTGSYEQYF
TRBV12-3/TRBV12-4	TRBJ1-5	CASSFGGPQHF
TRBV19	TRBJ1-1	CASSHATDRRGRTEAFF
TRBV6-5	TRBJ1-1	CASSSAGWQGEAFF
TRBV9	TRBJ2-2	CASSVTLAPANTGELFF
TRBV11-1	TRBJ1-1	CASSVVYTEAFF
TRBV7-3	TRBJ1-2	CASSLDVDRVWIYGYTF
TRBV6-6	TRBJ2-7	CASSFPGLARQEQYF
TRBV6-2/TRBV6-3	TRBJ2-3	CASSLDRGDTQYF
TRBV5-1	TRBJ1-1	CASSLIPGNTEAFF
TRBV5-5	TRBJ2-5	CASSLEGAGETQYF
TRBV7-8	TRBJ2-3	CASRPRGGDTQYF
TRBV4-3	TRBJ1-5	CASSQDREQPQHF
TRBV15	TRBJ1-6	CATSITRASPLHF
TRBV4-2	TRBJ2-2	CASSQGGTANTGELFF
TRBV3-1/TRBV3-2	TRBJ2-7	CASSKGTYEQYF
TRBV18	TRBJ2-7	CASSPGTGVYEQYF
TRBV4-2	TRBJ2-3	CASSQVRDTDTQYF
TRBV4-1	TRBJ2-4	CASSPRERGGLENIQYF
TRBV11-2	TRBJ1-4	CASSLPGQGVSEKLFF
TRBV7-2	TRBJ1-4	CASSPQGFATNEKLFF